This is a list of T cell receptor beta chains from one sample in a study of regulatory T cells in long-lasting Graves disease. Each CDR3 protein is one row after TCRdb ran MiXCR on the multiplex PCR reads. The sample has about 530,000 distinct CDR3 sequences, 15% to 20% seen once. These records were also assigned to another study, of T cells in Graves' hyperthyroidism and ophthalmopathy.

The sequenced sample was peripheral blood mononuclear cells (PBMCs), obtained at new diagnosis, from a patient treated with antithyroid drugs. The receptor source for this set is a woman aged 40 to 65 with Graves disease. Both conserved end residues are part of each CDR3.

TRBJ1-5 TRBV18 CASSPDRVNQPQHF
TRBJ2-3 TRBV3-1 CASSQDRLWGSTDTQYF
TRBJ1-3 TRBV7-9 CASSPDPVDTIYF
TRBJ2-1 TRBV3-1 CASSQDVSGDYNEQFF
TRBJ2-4 TRBV5-6 CASSSAGSIQYF
TRBJ2-7 TRBV6-1 CASTRDGTYEQYF
TRBJ2-5 TRBV5-4 CASSADRGNSETQYF
TRBJ1-5 TRBV12-3/TRBV12-4 CASSPGQLNQPQHF
TRBJ2-2 TRBV27 CASSAITLTGANTGELFF
TRBJ1-4 TRBV20-1 CSAPFPGPTNEKLFF
TRBJ2-2 TRBV27 CASRQTGPGTGELFF
TRBJ2-6 TRBV3-1 CASSQAWAADSGANVLTF
TRBJ1-1 TRBV28 CASSLEGSYTEAFF
TRBJ2-2 TRBV5-1 CASSDSTGNTGELFF
TRBJ2-3 TRBV4-1 CASGNGGPVGTDTQYF
TRBJ1-4 TRBV7-3 CASSLGKGLNPHEKLFF